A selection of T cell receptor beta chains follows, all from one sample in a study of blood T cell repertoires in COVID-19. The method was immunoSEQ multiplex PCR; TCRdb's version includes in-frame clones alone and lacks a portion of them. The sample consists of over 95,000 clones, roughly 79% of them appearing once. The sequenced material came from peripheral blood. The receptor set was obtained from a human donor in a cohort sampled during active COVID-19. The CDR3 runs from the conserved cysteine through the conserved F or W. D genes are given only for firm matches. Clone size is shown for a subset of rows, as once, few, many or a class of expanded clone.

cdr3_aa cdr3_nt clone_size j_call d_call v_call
CASSPTGRYEQYF TGTGCCAGCTCACCCACAGGGCGGTACGAGCAGTACTTC NA TRBJ2-7 NA TRBV18
CASSHYRGTGELFF TGTGCCAGCAGCCATTACAGGGGCACCGGGGAGCTGTTTTTT NA TRBJ2-2 TRBD1 TRBV3-1/TRBV3-2
CASSVAIAGGSTDTQYF TGTGCCAGCAGCGTAGCTATAGCGGGGGGGAGCACAGATACGCAGTATTTT NA TRBJ2-3 TRBD2 TRBV9
CASSLNPGHRTDTQYF TGTGCCAGCAGCCTAAACCCGGGACACCGCACAGATACGCAGTATTTT NA TRBJ2-3 NA TRBV7-2
CASSLTSDPSKGKLFF TGCGCCAGCAGCCTCACGTCGGATCCCTCGAAGGGGAAACTGTTTTTT NA TRBJ1-4 NA TRBV4-3
CASSPGTSGTFATDTQYF TGTGCCAGCAGCCCAGGGACTAGCGGGACCTTCGCCACAGATACGCAGTATTTT few TRBJ2-3 TRBD2 TRBV7-9
CSARIDREQYF TGCAGTGCTAGGATTGACAGGGAGCAGTACTTC NA TRBJ2-7 NA TRBV20-1
CASSVEEIVVSGELFF TGTGCCAGCAGCGTAGAGGAGATAGTGGTCTCCGGGGAGCTGTTTTTT NA TRBJ2-2 NA TRBV9
CASSQAWEGHYEQYF TGCGCCAGCAGCCAAGCGTGGGAGGGCCATTACGAGCAGTACTTC NA TRBJ2-7 TRBD2 TRBV4-3
CASSGDGRGEQFF TGTGCCAGCAGCGGGGACGGGCGGGGGGAGCAGTTCTTC NA TRBJ2-1 TRBD2 TRBV7-6
CASSILDRYNEQFF TGTGCCAGTAGTATTTTGGACAGATACAATGAGCAGTTCTTC once TRBJ2-1 NA TRBV19
CASSPIPGGGQPQHF TGTGCCAGCTCACCAATTCCAGGGGGCGGGCAGCCCCAGCATTTT NA TRBJ1-5 TRBD1 TRBV18
CASSPQDSLRSGNTIYF TGTGCCAGCTCACCGCAGGACAGCCTCCGCTCTGGAAACACCATATATTTT NA TRBJ1-3 NA TRBV18
CASREKGTLRAFF TGTGCCAGCAGAGAAAAGGGGACACTGCGAGCTTTCTTT once TRBJ1-1 NA TRBV28
CASSSLQGTEAFF TGTGCCAGCAGCTCTTTACAGGGCACTGAAGCTTTCTTT few TRBJ1-1 NA TRBV6-5
CASSYSPSGRMENEQFF TGTGCCAGCAGTTACTCGCCAAGCGGGAGGATGGAGAATGAGCAGTTCTTC few TRBJ2-1 TRBD2 TRBV6-2/TRBV6-3
CASSPRTSGTTDTQYF TGTGCCAGTAGTCCCCGGACTAGCGGAACCACAGATACGCAGTATTTT NA TRBJ2-3 TRBD2 TRBV19
CSARPGGRVDTQYF TGCAGCGCCAGGCCGGGCGGGAGGGTAGATACGCAGTATTTT once TRBJ2-3 TRBD2 TRBV29-1
CASSPPAGNYGYTF TGTGCCAGCTCACCACCGGCAGGGAACTATGGCTACACCTTC NA TRBJ1-2 NA TRBV18
CASSLAGQENYGYTF TGCGCCAGCAGCTTAGCTGGACAGGAGAACTATGGCTACACCTTC NA TRBJ1-2 TRBD1 TRBV5-1
CASSETKTGFSYNEQFF TGTGCCAGCAGCGAAACGAAAACAGGGTTTAGCTACAATGAGCAGTTCTTC NA TRBJ2-1 NA TRBV9
CASSQEIEGGLTF TGCGCCAGCAGCCAAGAGATTGAGGGAGGCCTGACTTTC NA TRBJ2-6 NA TRBV4-3
CASSPSRGRAYEQYF TGTGCCAGCTCACCCTCCCGTGGCAGGGCCTACGAGCAGTACTTC NA TRBJ2-7 NA TRBV18
CASSQFGGGSTDTQYF TGCGCCAGCAGCCAATTTGGGGGGGGCAGCACAGATACGCAGTATTTT NA TRBJ2-3 NA TRBV4-3
CASSPRGPGRDNEQFF TGTGCCAGCTCACCACGGGGACCCGGGAGGGACAATGAGCAGTTCTTC NA TRBJ2-1 TRBD2 TRBV18
CAWGSWANQPQHF TGTGCCTGGGGATCATGGGCAAATCAGCCCCAGCATTTT NA TRBJ1-5 NA TRBV30
CASSLIQSSGELFF TGTGCCAGCAGCTTAATACAGTCCTCCGGGGAGCTGTTTTTT few TRBJ2-2 NA TRBV11-3
CASSLTSGGETQYF TGTGCCAGCAGCCTAACAAGCGGGGGGGAGACCCAGTACTTC NA TRBJ2-5 TRBD2 TRBV28
CASSPNRGLPYTF TGTGCCAGCAGCCCAAACAGGGGGCTCCCCTACACCTTC NA TRBJ1-2 TRBD1 TRBV7-2
CASSFDRGYSSGELFF TGTGCCAGCAGTTTTGACAGGGGATATTCCAGCGGGGAGCTGTTTTTT NA TRBJ2-2 TRBD1 TRBV27
CASSQSGLVSNEQFF TGTGCCAGCAGCCAGTCGGGACTAGTCAGCAATGAGCAGTTCTTC few TRBJ2-1 TRBD2 TRBV3-1/TRBV3-2
CASNRQGHSNQPQHF TGCGCCAGCAACCGACAGGGTCATAGCAATCAGCCCCAGCATTTT NA TRBJ1-5 TRBD1 TRBV5-1
CASSLPKGVGSYTF TGTGCCAGCAGCCTACCAAAGGGGGTTGGAAGCTACACCTTC NA TRBJ1-2 NA TRBV28
CASNLGRDRVPREQYF TGTGCCAGCAACTTGGGCCGGGACAGGGTACCGCGCGAGCAGTACTTC NA TRBJ2-7 TRBD1 TRBV5-6
CASSQEWNRGFYGYTF TGCGCCAGCAGCCAAGAGTGGAACAGGGGATTCTATGGCTACACCTTC NA TRBJ1-2 TRBD1 TRBV4-3
CASSLPSGNTGELFF TGTGCCAGCAGCTTACCGTCCGGGAACACCGGGGAGCTGTTTTTT NA TRBJ2-2 NA TRBV5-6
CASSRSPDTQYF TGTGCCAGCAGCAGGAGCCCGGATACGCAGTATTTT NA TRBJ2-3 NA TRBV11-1
CASSPRTSGGPGETQYF TGTGCCAGCTCACCGCGGACTAGCGGGGGGCCTGGGGAGACCCAGTACTTC NA TRBJ2-5 TRBD2 TRBV18
CASRELAGGSHYEQYF TGCGCCAGCAGAGAACTAGCGGGAGGATCCCACTACGAGCAGTACTTC NA TRBJ2-7 TRBD2 TRBV10-1
CASSSYYGYTF TGTGCCAGCAGCTCCTACTATGGCTACACCTTC once TRBJ1-2 NA TRBV7-9
CASSLLAGDTQYF TGTGCCAGCAGCTTACTAGCGGGGGATACGCAGTATTTT NA TRBJ2-3 TRBD2 TRBV7-9
CASTPGLAEADTQYF TGTGCCAGTACCCCGGGACTAGCGGAGGCAGATACGCAGTATTTT NA TRBJ2-3 TRBD2 TRBV19
CASSPKQAETQYF TGTGCCAGCTCACCAAAACAAGCGGAGACGCAGTATTTT few TRBJ2-3 NA TRBV18
CASSFTGDAAYEQYF TGTGCCAGCAGCTTTACGGGAGACGCCGCCTACGAGCAGTACTTC NA TRBJ2-7 NA TRBV11-2
CAISEGPREKLFF TGTGCCATCAGTGAAGGCCCGAGGGAAAAACTGTTTTTT few TRBJ1-4 NA TRBV10-3
CASSQGPYYEQYF TGTGCCAGTAGTCAGGGCCCATACTACGAGCAGTACTTC NA TRBJ2-7 NA TRBV19
CASKVERNTIYF TGTGCCAGCAAGGTGGAGAGAAACACCATATATTTT NA TRBJ1-3 NA TRBV6-6
CASSQSGTGTDTQYF TGTGCCAGCAGCCAATCCGGGACAGGCACAGATACGCAGTATTTT NA TRBJ2-3 TRBD1 TRBV6-5